This TCR beta chain was recovered during a study of cytomegalovirus exposure and HLA in healthy donors. The study's findings and limits: Data from an earlier analysis indicated that most TCR beta V segments were productive either about 87% or about 30% of the time. The investigators catalogued some 150 TCR beta chains as cytomegalovirus-associated. Exclusion as indistinguishable affected some V segments, including TRBV6-2 and TRBV6-3.

Each of the donors was a healthy bone marrow donor. Notes on this clone: No antigen is known for it.

Trimming cost V 6 bases and J 4 bases, with 13 bases left between them. The CDR3 contains 14 residues. Germline loops: CDR1 SGHRS, CDR2 YFSETQ. The study ran its PCR with 60 Vbeta and 13 Jbeta primers. This table comes from immunoSEQ multiplex PCR, and its TCRdb copy is limited to in-frame clones, with some not included. The data show around 140,000 clones, around 80% seen once. The clonotype was recovered from a woman younger than 35 in good health and CMV-seronegative. The chain carries TRBV5-1 and TRBJ2-2; D may be TRBD1 (5 bases). The source material was PBMCs. CDR3 amino acids: CASIEGASTGELFF. DNA for the CDR3: TGCGCCAGCATTGAAGGGGCCTCCACCGGGGAGCTGTTTTTT.